Reported below is one T cell receptor (beta chain). Its binding antigen is unknown. One base away there is no much larger clone; base qualities are not given. The immunoSEQ Assay, a bias-controlled multiplex PCR, was used to amplify TCRbeta CDR3 regions from genomic DNA. The paper's processing steps were these. Within the assay, amplification of reference gene primers was used to estimate how many nucleated cells each sample contained. To quantify the absolute abundance of each unique TCRbeta CDR3 rearrangement, sequence reads were collapsed and filtered. For each sample, productive Simpson clonality was calculated as the square root of Simpson's diversity index over productive rearrangements. The immuneACCESS repertoire file appears here via TCRdb, limited to in-frame rearrangements. These files lack a portion of the clones; in checked studies, under half of the deficit traces to unresolved V genes, and the cause of the others is not known. D and trimming were read from the DNA, whereas the V and J calls and clone size are those reported in that table. A total of approximately 440,000 clones appear in this sample, about 92% of them only once. The ten most abundant clones make up less than 0.75% of the sample.

Enrolling through a virtual design, the prospective study's participants ranged in age from roughly 18 to 89 years and lived across more than 20 United States geographic areas. In the prospective study, cohorts were assigned on the basis of participant-reported clinical history obtained from a screening survey and a study questionnaire. ImmuneRACE Cohort 3 recovered participants were defined by two consecutive negative NP/OP PCR tests, healthcare professional clearance, or symptom resolution. Mobile phlebotomists in the prospective study collected whole blood, serum and a nasopharyngeal or oropharyngeal swab from every participant. Participants in the prospective study had the option to provide additional blood draws and questionnaires over an approximately 2-month period. Before DNA extraction, blood samples from the prospective study were shipped at room temperature or frozen. This record comes from a study of blood T cell repertoires in COVID-19 (dated by TCRdb to 2019 to 2021). Study-wide context: Collaborator samples came from the United States, Italy and Spain and covered acute and convalescent phases of COVID-19. The prospective study material was composed of cDNA or gDNA derived from T cells, B-cell-depleted T cells, or PBMCs. Subjects who had been exposed to COVID-19, were actively infected with it, or had recovered from it provided the deeply sampled blood TCRbeta repertoires that made up the dataset. The repertoires were released in a freely available public database meant as a resource for research on the immune response to SARS-CoV-2. The samples were drawn from the first 160 participants of the ongoing ImmuneRACE study and from 1,254 subjects provided by 6 global collaborators. The sample metadata nearly always contained a de-identified subject ID, COVID-19 status, age in years and sex. Where available, HLA class I and class II types were taken from metadata supplied by the sample provider and were not determined by assay-based typing.

Counted from cysteine to phenylalanine, this CDR3 has 15 amino acids. Left in the record is the CDR3 DNA by itself, 45 bases read in frame from the first base. Trimmed from V: 4 bases; trimmed from J: 8 bases; junction bases lacking a gene match: 11. CDR1 and CDR2 are read off the germline V gene as ENHRY and SYGVKD. Findings and caveats that apply to the study as a whole: The amount of clinical and demographic metadata varied by source and participant and was provided uncurated.

The sequencing sample was made of PBMCs or T cells enriched from blood (not recorded which). The TCR originated in a man aged 18 to 35 who had recovered from COVID-19. The V and J genes are TRBV10-3 and TRBJ1-2; a stretch of 9 junction bases matches TRBD1. The CDR3 reads CAISAVPGQGRGYTF. The base sequence is TGTGCCATCAGTGCCGTCCCGGGACAGGGCCGCGGCTACACCTTC.